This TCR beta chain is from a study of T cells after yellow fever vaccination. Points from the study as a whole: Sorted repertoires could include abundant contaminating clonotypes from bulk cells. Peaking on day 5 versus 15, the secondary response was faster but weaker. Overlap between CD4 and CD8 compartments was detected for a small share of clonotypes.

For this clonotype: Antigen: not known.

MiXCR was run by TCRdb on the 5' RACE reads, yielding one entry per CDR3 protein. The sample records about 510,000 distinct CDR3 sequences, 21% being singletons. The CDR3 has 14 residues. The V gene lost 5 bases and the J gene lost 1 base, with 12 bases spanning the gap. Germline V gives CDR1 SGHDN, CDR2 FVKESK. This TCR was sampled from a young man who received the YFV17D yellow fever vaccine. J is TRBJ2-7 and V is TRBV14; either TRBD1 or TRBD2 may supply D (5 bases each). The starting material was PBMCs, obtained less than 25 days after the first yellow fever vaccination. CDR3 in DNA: TGTGCCAGCAGCGCAGGGACGGTATCCTACGAGCAGTACGTC. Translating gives CASSAGTVSYEQYV.